The present T cell receptor (beta chain) was sequenced within a study of blood T cell repertoires in COVID-19. Study-level background: Sources were T cells, B-cell-depleted T cells, or PBMCs; the material itself was cDNA or gDNA.

The CDR3 runs to 14 residues. The V end was cut by 7 bases, the J end by 0 bases, with 13 bases between. Germline lookup yields CDR1 SNHLY and CDR2 FYNNEI. Original data processing: Reference gene primers were amplified, and this amplification served to estimate nucleated cell counts. Sequencing used immunoSEQ multiplex PCR; TCRdb keeps in-frame clones, though not all of them. V, J and clone size reflect that table, while D and trimming were determined from the DNA. Of fewer than 50,000 clones listed, approximately 80% are singletons. The receptor was isolated from a human donor in a cohort sampled during active COVID-19. This chain uses TRBV2 with TRBJ2-7; D may be TRBD1 (6 bases). The material sequenced was peripheral blood. DNA of the CDR3: TGTGCCAGCAAAGGGACAAGTAACTCCTACGAGCAGTACTTC. Amino acid sequence: CASKGTSNSYEQYF.